The T cell receptor beta chain described here comes from a study of blood T cell repertoires in COVID-19. Study as a whole: Material from acute and convalescent COVID-19 was sourced from the United States, Italy and Spain. T cells, B-cell-depleted T cells, or PBMCs supplied cDNA or gDNA.

Under the authors' procedure: Researchers report that nucleated cell counts were estimated from reference gene primer amplification. Clones were read by immunoSEQ multiplex PCR, and TCRdb kept only the in-frame ones, dropping some. V, J and clone size were drawn from that table, and D and trimming were deduced from the DNA. Of approximately 330,000 clones listed, approximately 90% were seen once; the top ten hold 3% to 4%. The sample taken for sequencing was peripheral blood. The origin of this receptor is a woman between 50 and 59 years old with active or convalescent COVID-19.

This chain's CDR3 is CASSQDRVETQYF. The CDR3 nucleotides are TGTGCCAGCAGCCAAGACAGGGTAGAGACCCAGTACTTC. V is TRBV7-9 and J is TRBJ2-5; 7 nucleotides agree with TRBD1. J lost 4 bases, V lost 5 bases, and 4 bases had no gene match. The CDR3 has 13 residues. CDR1 SEHNR and CDR2 FQNEAQ come from the germline V gene (reference sequence).